This TCR beta chain appears in the sequencing data of a study of Ad26.COV2.S vaccination and SARS-CoV-2 variants (dated by TCRdb to about 2021). Regarding the study in general: Vaccine-arm donors came from COV1001, a multicentre, randomized, double-blind, placebo-controlled phase I-IIa trial of Ad26.COV2.S in healthy adults. The TCR-sequenced set comprised approximately 32 samples: about 19 Ad26.COV2.S vaccine recipients, 5 placebo recipients and 8 SARS-CoV-2 convalescent individuals. Trial participants were randomized into five groups of five: low-dose or high-dose Ad26.COV2.S given once or twice, or placebo on both occasions. Ad26.COV2.S was administered intramuscularly at a dose of 5x10^10 or 1x10^11 viral particles, either as one shot or as two shots given 56 days apart. Blinding of investigators to trial group allocation was maintained during experiments and outcome assessment. TCRbeta repertoire sequencing was used to assess the specificity and breadth of SARS-CoV-2-reactive T cell receptors after Ad26.COV2.S vaccination. Overall results and qualifications from the work: The study was not powered for comparison of responses between vaccine doses or regimens. It was noted by the authors that total T cell responses may have been underestimated by the TCR breadth and depth analyses. Spike-specific TCR breadth was higher in Ad26.COV2.S recipients than in placebo recipients (P = 0.0014). After vaccination, spike-specific CD8+ and CD4+ T cell responses were reported to show substantial breadth. Vaccine and placebo recipients had comparable non-spike TCR breadth, which fits with the vaccine containing only spike.

The sample's treatment or condition label, decoded: some 19 received Ad26.COV2.S at low or high dose, single or two shots; about 5 received placebo; per-sample allocation not given. Repertoires of vaccine and placebo recipients were sequenced from samples collected on day 63 after the first injection. Cohort 1b enrolled 25 to 30 adults aged 18-55 years at a single site in Boston, USA, between 29 July and 7 August 2020. Ad26.COV2.S consisted of a replication-incompetent adenovirus type 26 vector by which a prefusion-stabilized SARS-CoV-2 spike protein from the original Wuhan strain was expressed. TCRbeta CDR3 regions were sequenced with the immunoSEQ Assay. After extraction, genomic DNA underwent amplification by bias-controlled multiplex PCR, followed by high-throughput sequencing. The paper's processing steps were these. To quantify the absolute abundance of every unique TCRbeta CDR3 region, sequences were collapsed and filtered. Usable DNA was measured by amplifying reference genes present in all nucleated cells, and TCRbeta template counts were normalized to that usable DNA to estimate T cell fraction. Repertoire TCRs were annotated as SARS-CoV-2-specific by exact matching of V gene, CDR3 amino acid sequence and J gene to a known reactive TCR set. The reference SARS-CoV-2 TCR set came from MIRA and was filtered for enrichment in COVID-19-positive ImmuneCODE repertoires, removing public or cross-reactive TCRs. Using the MIRA antigens, annotated TCRs were further analysed by specific ORF or by position within an ORF. Breadth was defined as annotated unique rearrangements over total unique productive rearrangements; depth was the summed frequency of those rearrangements. TCR breadth was compared between groups using two-sided Wilcoxon rank-sum tests. Sourced from immuneACCESS, this table was stored by TCRdb with only in-frame sequences that have V and J called. A share of the clones is absent; for the studies checked, an unresolved V gene accounts for under half, and the remainder has no known explanation. V and J calls and clone size are those listed in that table; D and trimming were worked out from the DNA. The sample table records about 350,000 clones; 70% to 90% of these occur just once. The ten most abundant clones make up around 10% of the sample.

A note on this clone: The clone's antigen remains unknown. No much larger clonotype is one base removed from it; base qualities were not supplied.

V is shortened by 2 bases, J by 6 bases, and the region joining them spans 14 bases. The CDR3 runs 15 amino acids, cysteine and phenylalanine included. Of all the DNA, just the CDR3 is kept, 45 bases in frame from base 1. CDR1 and CDR2 (MDHEN, SYDVKM) derive from the germline V gene. The sequenced sample was peripheral blood, obtained in a trial of Ad26.COV2.S vaccine versus placebo. The sequence joins TRBV28 to TRBJ1-5; the D gene lacks a confident call. This sequence was found in a person aged 18-60 years who received the Ad26.COV2.S COVID-19 vaccine or a placebo. The CDR3 reads CASSLTGRAGQPQHF. The base sequence is TGTGCCAGCAGTTTAACGGGCCGGGCGGGTCAGCCCCAGCATTTT.